Listed below are T cell receptor beta chains from one sample, sequenced in a study of blood T cell repertoires in COVID-19. Profiled with immunoSEQ multiplex PCR; TCRdb holds only in-frame clones, not every one. There are roughly 310,000 clones in the sample; roughly 90% occur only once, and under 5% lies in the top ten. The sequencing input was peripheral blood. The receptors here all came from a woman in her fifties or sixties with active or convalescent COVID-19. Each CDR3 is given with its conserved first and last residue. The order of the fields is J gene, clone size, V gene, CDR3 protein. Clone size appears in some rows only: once, few, many, or a class for an expanded clone.

TRBJ2-3 | NA | TRBV7-6 | CASSTSGYSTDTQYF
TRBJ1-1 | NA | TRBV19 | CASSIISTKNTEAFF
TRBJ2-7 | NA | TRBV18 | CASSPRGTGIHEQYF
TRBJ1-2 | NA | TRBV30 | CAWGGGPGGYTF
TRBJ1-6 | NA | TRBV30 | CAWSPDRVDSPLHF
TRBJ2-1 | NA | TRBV11-2 | CASSPLAGVGRNEQFF
TRBJ2-7 | NA | TRBV28 | CASSSWTSGSYVHEQYF
TRBJ2-2 | NA | TRBV29-1 | CSVEERNTGELFF
TRBJ1-3 | NA | TRBV6-5 | CASEQGSSGNTIYF
TRBJ1-1 | once | TRBV24-1 | CATSEFGEAFF
TRBJ1-1 | NA | TRBV2 | CASSLLGTNTEAFF
TRBJ1-5 | few | TRBV19 | CASSSERHFSNQPQHF
TRBJ1-3 | NA | TRBV27 | CASSPLGTGFRNTIYF
TRBJ2-3 | NA | TRBV7-6 | CASSPQLAGAGMTDTQYF
TRBJ1-1 | NA | TRBV4-1 | CASSLEQGGSEAFF
TRBJ1-1 | NA | TRBV2 | CATGDVNMNTEAFF
TRBJ2-1 | NA | TRBV30 | CAWRPGTSGYNEQFF
TRBJ1-5 | NA | TRBV2 | CASSRAQEDQPQHF
TRBJ1-3 | NA | TRBV5-1 | CASSSGQNSGNTIYF
TRBJ2-1 | NA | TRBV9 | CASSVALLAVSSYNEQFF
TRBJ2-2 | NA | TRBV7-9 | CASSSPGTGSPSTGELFF
TRBJ2-2 | NA | TRBV3-1/TRBV3-2 | CASSQGGWGTGELFF
TRBJ1-2 | NA | TRBV5-1 | CASSLVGQGYGYTF
TRBJ2-1 | NA | TRBV5-6 | CASSLDSIKRARDYEQFF
TRBJ2-5 | NA | TRBV15 | CATSRGRGETQYF
TRBJ2-3 | NA | TRBV30 | CAWSGTTDTQYF
TRBJ2-7 | NA | TRBV2 | CASSVVRVGYEQYF
TRBJ2-1 | NA | TRBV11-2 | CASSLMDRGRGNEQFF
TRBJ2-7 | NA | TRBV3-1/TRBV3-2 | CASSQDRASGGYEQYF
TRBJ2-7 | NA | TRBV5-5 | CASSFRLAGGEGSYEQYF
TRBJ2-1 | once | TRBV28 | CASSDRFGLARRGYNEQFF